This TCR beta chain appears in the sequencing data of a study of shared T cell receptors in the human thymus. Generated by immunoSEQ multiplex PCR, the TCRdb table keeps only in-frame clones and is missing some. The sample carries more than 550,000 clones, 87% recorded once. Per the germline V gene, CDR1 is SNHLY and CDR2 is FYNNEI. The CDR3 is 14 residues long. The V end lost 6 bases, the J end lost 3 bases, and 15 bases lay between the germline ends. These data were also filed under a second study, of human thymus T cells. That paper notes: Surgeons resected thymus tissue during corrective heart surgery. Usage of V and J genes appeared biased in thymic and blood repertoires. Related reports documented highly overlapping thymic repertoires among unrelated individuals.

The origin of this receptor is a boy under three years old with a congenital heart defect. The genes are TRBV2 and TRBJ2-7; D might be TRBD1 (5 bases). Sample: thymocytes. CDR3 sequence reads: CASRSDSQSYEQYF. CDR3 in DNA: TGTGCCAGCAGATCCGACAGTCAGAGCTACGAGCAGTACTTC.